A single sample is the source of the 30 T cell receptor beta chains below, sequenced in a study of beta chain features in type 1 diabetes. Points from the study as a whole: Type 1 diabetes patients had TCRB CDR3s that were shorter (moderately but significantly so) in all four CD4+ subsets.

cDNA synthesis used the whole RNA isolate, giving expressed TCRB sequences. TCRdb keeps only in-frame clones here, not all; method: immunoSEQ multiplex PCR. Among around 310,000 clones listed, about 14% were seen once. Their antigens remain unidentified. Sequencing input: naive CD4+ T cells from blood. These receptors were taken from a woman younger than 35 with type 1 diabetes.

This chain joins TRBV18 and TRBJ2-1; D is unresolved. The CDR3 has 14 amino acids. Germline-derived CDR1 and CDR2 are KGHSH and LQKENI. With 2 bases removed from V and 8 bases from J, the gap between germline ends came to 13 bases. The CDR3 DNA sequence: TGTGCCAGCTCACCATTTCACTCGAGATATGAGCAGTTCTTC. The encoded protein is CASSPFHSRYEQFF.

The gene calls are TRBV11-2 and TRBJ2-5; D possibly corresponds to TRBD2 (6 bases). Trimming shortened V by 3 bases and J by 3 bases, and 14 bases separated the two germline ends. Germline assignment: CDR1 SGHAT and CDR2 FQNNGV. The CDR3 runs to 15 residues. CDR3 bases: TGTGCCAGCAGCTTGGGACTGATGACAAAAGAGACCCAGTACTTC. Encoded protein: CASSLGLMTKETQYF.

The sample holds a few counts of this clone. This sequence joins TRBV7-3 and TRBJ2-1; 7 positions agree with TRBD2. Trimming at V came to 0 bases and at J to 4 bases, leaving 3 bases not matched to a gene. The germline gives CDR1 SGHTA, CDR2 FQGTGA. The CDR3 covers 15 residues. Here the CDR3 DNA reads TGTGCCAGCAGCTTAACACTAGCGAATTACAATGAGCAGTTCTTC. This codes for CASSLTLANYNEQFF.

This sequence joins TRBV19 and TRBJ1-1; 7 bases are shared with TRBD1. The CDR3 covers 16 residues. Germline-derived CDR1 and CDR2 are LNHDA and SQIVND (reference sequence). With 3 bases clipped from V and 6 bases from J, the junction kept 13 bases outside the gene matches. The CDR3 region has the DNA TGTGCCAGTAGTATTTACTGGCAGGGGGGAAGGTCTGAAGCTTTCTTT. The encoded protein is CASSIYWQGGRSEAFF. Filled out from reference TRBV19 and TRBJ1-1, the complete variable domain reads DGGITQSPKYLFRKEGQNVTLSCEQNLNHDAMYWYRQDPGQGLRLIYYSQIVNDFQKGDIAEGYSVSREKKESFPLTVTSAQKNPTAFYLCASSIYWQGGRSEAFFGQGTRLTVV.

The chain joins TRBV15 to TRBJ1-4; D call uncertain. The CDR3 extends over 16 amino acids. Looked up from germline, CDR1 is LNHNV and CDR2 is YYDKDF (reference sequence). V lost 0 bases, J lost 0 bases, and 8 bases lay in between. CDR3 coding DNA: TGTGCCACCAGCAGAGAGCTCGGAGCAACTAATGAAAAACTGTTTTTT. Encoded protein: CATSRELGATNEKLFF.

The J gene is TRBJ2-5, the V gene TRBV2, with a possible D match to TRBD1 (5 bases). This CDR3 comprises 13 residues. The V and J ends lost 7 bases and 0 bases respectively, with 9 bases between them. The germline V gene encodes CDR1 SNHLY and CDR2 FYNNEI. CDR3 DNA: TGTGCCAGCATCTCAGGGTACCAAGAGACCCAGTACTTC. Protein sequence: CASISGYQETQYF. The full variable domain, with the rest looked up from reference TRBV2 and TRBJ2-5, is EPEVTQTPSHQVTQMGQEVILRCVPISNHLYFYWYRQILGQKVEFLVSFYNNEISEKSEIFDDQFSVERPDGSNFTLKIRSTKLEDSAMYFCASISGYQETQYFGPGTRLLVL.

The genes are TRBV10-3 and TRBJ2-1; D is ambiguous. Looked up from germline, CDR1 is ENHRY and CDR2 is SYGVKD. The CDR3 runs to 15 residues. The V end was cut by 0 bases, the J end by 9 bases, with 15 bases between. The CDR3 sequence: CAISESPRAVGEQFF. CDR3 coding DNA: TGTGCCATCAGTGAGTCTCCTAGAGCCGTCGGTGAGCAGTTCTTC.

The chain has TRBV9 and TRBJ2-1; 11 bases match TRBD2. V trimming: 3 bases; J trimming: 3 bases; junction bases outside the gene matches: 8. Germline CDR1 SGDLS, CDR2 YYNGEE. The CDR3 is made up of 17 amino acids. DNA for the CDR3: TGTGCCAGCAGCGCCCCCGCAACTAGCGGGAGCTACAATGAGCAGTTCTTC. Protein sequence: CASSAPATSGSYNEQFF.

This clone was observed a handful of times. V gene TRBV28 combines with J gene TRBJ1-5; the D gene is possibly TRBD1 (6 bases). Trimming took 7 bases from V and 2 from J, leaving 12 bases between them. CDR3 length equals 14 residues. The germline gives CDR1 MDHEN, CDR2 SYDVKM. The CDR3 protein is CASTPGGGNQPQHF. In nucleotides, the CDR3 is TGTGCCAGCACCCCTGGGGGCGGCAATCAGCCCCAGCATTTT.

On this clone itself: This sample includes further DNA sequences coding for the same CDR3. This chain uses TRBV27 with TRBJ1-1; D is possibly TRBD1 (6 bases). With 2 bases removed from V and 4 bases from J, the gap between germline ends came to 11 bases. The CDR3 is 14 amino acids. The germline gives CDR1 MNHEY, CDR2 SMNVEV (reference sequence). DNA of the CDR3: TGTGCCAGCAGTTTACGGGGGGGCGGCACTGAAGCTTTCTTT. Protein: CASSLRGGGTEAFF.

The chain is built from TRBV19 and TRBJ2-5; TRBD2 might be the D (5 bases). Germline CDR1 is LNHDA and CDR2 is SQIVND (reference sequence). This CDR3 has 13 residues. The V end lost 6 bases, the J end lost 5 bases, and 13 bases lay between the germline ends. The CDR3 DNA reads TGTGCCAGTAGCCGGAACTGGAGGGAGACCCAGTACTTC. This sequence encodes CASSRNWRETQYF.

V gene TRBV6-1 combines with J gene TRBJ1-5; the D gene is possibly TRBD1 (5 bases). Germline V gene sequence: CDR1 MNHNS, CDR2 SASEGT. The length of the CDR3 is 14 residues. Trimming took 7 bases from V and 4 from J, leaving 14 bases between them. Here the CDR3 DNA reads TGTGCCAGCACCGGGGGGGGAGGAAATCAGCCCCAGCATTTT. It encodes CASTGGGGNQPQHF.

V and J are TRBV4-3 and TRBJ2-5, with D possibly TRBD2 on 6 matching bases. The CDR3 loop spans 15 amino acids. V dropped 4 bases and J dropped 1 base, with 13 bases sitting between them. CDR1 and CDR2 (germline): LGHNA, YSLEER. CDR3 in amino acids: CASSRLSGPQETQYF. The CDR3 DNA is TGCGCCAGCAGCCGCCTTAGCGGACCCCAAGAGACCCAGTACTTC.

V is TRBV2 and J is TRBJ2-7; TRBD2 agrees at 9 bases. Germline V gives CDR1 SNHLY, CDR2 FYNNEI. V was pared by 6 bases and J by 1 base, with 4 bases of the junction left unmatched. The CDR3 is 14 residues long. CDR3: CASRGLAGSYEQYF. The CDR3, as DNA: TGTGCCAGCAGGGGGCTAGCGGGGTCCTACGAGCAGTACTTC.

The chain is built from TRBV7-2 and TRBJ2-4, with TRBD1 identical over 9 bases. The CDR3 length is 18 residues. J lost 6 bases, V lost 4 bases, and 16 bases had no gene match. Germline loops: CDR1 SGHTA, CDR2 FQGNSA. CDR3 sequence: CASSSPRGTGRSRNIQYF. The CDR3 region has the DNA TGTGCCAGCAGCTCACCTCGGGGGACAGGGCGGTCAAGAAACATTCAGTACTTC.

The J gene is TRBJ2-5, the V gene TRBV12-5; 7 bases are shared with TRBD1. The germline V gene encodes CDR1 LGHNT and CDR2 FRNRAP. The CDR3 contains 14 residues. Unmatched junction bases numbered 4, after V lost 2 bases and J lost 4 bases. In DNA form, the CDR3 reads TGTGCTAGTGGTTTGCGGACAGGTCTAGAGACCCAGTACTTC. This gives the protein CASGLRTGLETQYF.

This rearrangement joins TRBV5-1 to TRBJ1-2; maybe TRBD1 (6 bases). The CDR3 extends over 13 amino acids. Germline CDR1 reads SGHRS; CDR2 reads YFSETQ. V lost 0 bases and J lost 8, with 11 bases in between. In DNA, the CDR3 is TGCGCCAGCAGCTTGGGGGCAGGGGAAGGCTACACCTTC. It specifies CASSLGAGEGYTF. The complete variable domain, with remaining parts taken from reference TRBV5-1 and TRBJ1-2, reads KAGVTQTPRYLIKTRGQQVTLSCSPISGHRSVSWYQQTPGQGLQFLFEYFSETQRNKGNFPGRFSGRQFSNSRSEMNVSTLELGDSALYLCASSLGAGEGYTFGSGTRLTVV.

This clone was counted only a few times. The CDR3 sequence is CASSPPGGGGAPRNEQFF. In DNA, the CDR3 is TGTGCCAGCTCACCACCGGGGGGTGGCGGGGCTCCTAGAAATGAGCAGTTCTTC. The V gene is TRBV18, the J gene TRBJ2-1, with D perhaps TRBD2 (6 bases). The CDR3 totals 18 residues. The V gene's germline CDR1 is KGHSH and CDR2 LQKENI. V was clipped by 0 bases and J by 7 bases, with 22 bases between them.

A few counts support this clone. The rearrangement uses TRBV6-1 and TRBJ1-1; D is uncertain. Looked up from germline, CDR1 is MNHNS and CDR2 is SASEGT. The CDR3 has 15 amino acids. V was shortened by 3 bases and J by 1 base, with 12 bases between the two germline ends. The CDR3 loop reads CASSDGERKNTEAFF. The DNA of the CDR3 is TGTGCCAGCAGTGATGGAGAGCGGAAGAACACTGAAGCTTTCTTT.

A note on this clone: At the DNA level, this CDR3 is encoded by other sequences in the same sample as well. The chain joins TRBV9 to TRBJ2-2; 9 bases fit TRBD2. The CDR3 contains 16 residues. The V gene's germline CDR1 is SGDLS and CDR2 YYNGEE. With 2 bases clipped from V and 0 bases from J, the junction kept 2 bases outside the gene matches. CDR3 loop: CASSVGLATNTGELFF. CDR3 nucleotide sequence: TGTGCCAGCAGCGTCGGACTAGCGACGAACACCGGGGAGCTGTTTTTT.

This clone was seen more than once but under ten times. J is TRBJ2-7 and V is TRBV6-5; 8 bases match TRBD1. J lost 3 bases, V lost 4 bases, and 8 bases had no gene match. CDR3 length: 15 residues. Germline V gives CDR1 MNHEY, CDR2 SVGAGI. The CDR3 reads CASSSWTGISYEQYV. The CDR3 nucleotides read TGTGCCAGCAGTTCTTGGACAGGGATAAGCTACGAGCAGTACGTC.

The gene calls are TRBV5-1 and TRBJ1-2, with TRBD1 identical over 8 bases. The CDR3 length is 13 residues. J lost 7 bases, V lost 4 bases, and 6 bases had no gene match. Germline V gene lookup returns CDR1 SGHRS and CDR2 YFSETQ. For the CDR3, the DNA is TGCGCCAGCAGCCAAGACAGGGGTGGTGGCTACACCTTC. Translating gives CASSQDRGGGYTF.

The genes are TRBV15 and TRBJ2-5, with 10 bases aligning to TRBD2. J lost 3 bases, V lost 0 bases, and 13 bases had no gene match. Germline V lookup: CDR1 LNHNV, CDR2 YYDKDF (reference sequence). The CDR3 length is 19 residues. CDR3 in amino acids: CATSRDPLVAGGKKETQYF. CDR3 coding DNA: TGTGCCACCAGCAGAGATCCCCTCGTAGCGGGAGGTAAAAAAGAGACCCAGTACTTC.

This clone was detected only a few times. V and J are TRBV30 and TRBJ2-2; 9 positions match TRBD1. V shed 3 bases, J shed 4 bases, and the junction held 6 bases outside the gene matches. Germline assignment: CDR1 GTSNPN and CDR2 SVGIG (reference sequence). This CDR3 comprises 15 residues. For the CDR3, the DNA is TGTGCCTGGAGCCCGAGGACAGGGGTCACCGGGGAGCTGTTTTTT. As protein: CAWSPRTGVTGELFF.

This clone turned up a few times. The CDR3 is CASSQDRVAFF. CDR3 bases: TGCGCCAGCAGCCAAGACAGGGTGGCGTTCTTC. The chain has TRBV5-1 and TRBJ2-1; 7 positions match TRBD1. Germline CDR1 is SGHRS and CDR2 is YFSETQ. The CDR3 spans 11 residues. V shed 4 bases, J shed 15 bases, and the junction held 7 bases outside the gene matches.

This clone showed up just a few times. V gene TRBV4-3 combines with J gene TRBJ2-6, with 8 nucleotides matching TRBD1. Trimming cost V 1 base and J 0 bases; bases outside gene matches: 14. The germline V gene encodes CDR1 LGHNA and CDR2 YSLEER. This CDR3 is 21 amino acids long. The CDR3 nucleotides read TGCGCCAGCAGCCAAGGAACCCTACCTTGGACAGGGAGCTCTGGGGCCAACGTCCTGACTTTC. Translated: CASSQGTLPWTGSSGANVLTF.

CDR3 residues: CASSEAGGPQTGELFF. CDR3 DNA: TGTGCCAGCAGCGAAGCGGGAGGGCCCCAAACCGGGGAGCTGTTTTTT. This chain links TRBV4-2 with TRBJ2-2, with 10 bases lining up with TRBD2. J gave up 5 bases and V 5 bases, and 8 bases lay outside the gene matches. The CDR3 loop spans 16 amino acids. Germline CDR1 and CDR2: LGHNA and YNFKEQ.

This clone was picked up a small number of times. The CDR3 reads CAWSSMVSNEQYF. For the CDR3, the DNA is TGTGCCTGGAGTTCTATGGTGAGCAACGAGCAGTACTTC. V and J are TRBV30 and TRBJ2-7; D is undetermined. The germline gives CDR1 GTSNPN, CDR2 SVGIG (reference sequence). The CDR3 spans 13 residues. Between the trimmed V and J ends, which lost 2 bases and 5 bases, there was a span of 13 bases.

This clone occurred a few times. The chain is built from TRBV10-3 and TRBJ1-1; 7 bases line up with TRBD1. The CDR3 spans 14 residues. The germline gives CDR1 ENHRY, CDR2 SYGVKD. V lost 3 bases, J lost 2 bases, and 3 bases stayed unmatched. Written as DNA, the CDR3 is TGTGCCATCAGTGATGGGACAGAAAACACTGAAGCTTTCTTT. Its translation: CAISDGTENTEAFF.

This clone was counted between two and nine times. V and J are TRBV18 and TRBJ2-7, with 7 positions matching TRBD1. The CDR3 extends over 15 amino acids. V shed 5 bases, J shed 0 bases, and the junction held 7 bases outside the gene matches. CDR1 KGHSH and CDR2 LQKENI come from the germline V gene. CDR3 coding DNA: TGTGCCAGCTCATCTGCCGGGACAGCCTCCTACGAGCAGTACTTC. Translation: CASSSAGTASYEQYF.